Each of the 15 T cell receptor beta chains below was sequenced from the same sample in a study of human T cells and chemical hapten exposure. One entry per CDR3 protein results from TCRdb running MiXCR on the 5' RACE reads. In the table there are about 80,000 distinct CDR3 sequences, approximately 8% of which are singletons. Unseparated into fractions, whole blood served as the source from which total RNA was extracted. The receptors shown here come from a male donor in good health.

This clonotype occurred a few times. This chain links TRBV20-1 with TRBJ2-7; 9 bases are shared with TRBD1. Per the germline V gene, CDR1 is DFQATT and CDR2 is SNEGSKA (reference sequence). CDR3 length: 15 amino acids. V was clipped by 6 bases and J by 3 bases; unmatched bases: 12. Written as DNA, the CDR3 is TGCAGTGCCGATCTCCGGGACAGGGACATCTACGAGCAGTACTTC. This sequence encodes CSADLRDRDIYEQYF.

This clonotype was recorded many times. The chain combines TRBV20-1 with TRBJ2-4; 10 positions match TRBD2. Germline CDR1 is DFQATT and CDR2 is SNEGSKA (reference sequence). After removal of 0 bases from V and 0 bases from J, the junction contained 8 bases not matched to a gene. The CDR3 is made up of 18 amino acids. CDR3 in amino acids: CSARDEASGSLAKNIQYF. CDR3 nucleotide sequence: TGCAGTGCTAGAGATGAGGCTAGCGGGAGCCTAGCCAAAAACATTCAGTACTTC.

This clonotype appeared a few times. The chain is built from TRBV20-1 and TRBJ2-7; D possibly corresponds to TRBD2 (5 bases). V lost 2 bases to trimming and J lost 0 bases, with 14 bases between them. Per the germline V gene, CDR1 is DFQATT and CDR2 is SNEGSKA (reference sequence). The CDR3 has 15 amino acids. The CDR3 bases are TGCAGTGCTAGAAACCCCGGGGAAGGCTCCTACGAGCAGTACTTC. This translates into CSARNPGEGSYEQYF.

CDR3: CASTEDISNQPQHF. The CDR3 nucleotides are TGTGCCAGCACCGAGGACATTAGCAATCAGCCCCAGCATTTT. The chain has TRBV6-2 or TRBV6-3 and TRBJ1-5; D possibly corresponds to TRBD1 (5 bases). The CDR3 has 14 residues. Germline lookup yields CDR1 MNHEY and CDR2 SVGEGT. V was pared by 7 bases and J by 0 bases, with 10 bases between.

The gene calls are TRBV7-8 and TRBJ2-4, with D perhaps TRBD1 or TRBD2 (5 bases each). Trimming removed 5 bases from V and 0 bases from J, with 11 bases in between. Germline V gene sequence: CDR1 SGHVS, CDR2 FQNEAQ. This CDR3 has 15 residues. Here the CDR3 reads CASSLTGAAKNIQYF. CDR3 coding DNA: TGTGCCAGCAGCCTGACCGGGGCAGCCAAAAACATTCAGTACTTC. The full variable domain, with the rest looked up from reference TRBV7-8 and TRBJ2-4, is GAGVSQSPRYKVAKRGQDVALRCDPISGHVSLFWYQQALGQGPEFLTYFQNEAQLDKSGLPSDRFFAERPEGSVSTLKIQRTQQEDSAVYLCASSLTGAAKNIQYFGAGTRLSVL.

This clonotype was recorded many times. The chain has TRBV29-1 and TRBJ2-1; 9 nucleotides align to TRBD2. Per germline, CDR1 SQVTM and CDR2 ANQGSEA. Unmatched junction bases numbered 10, after V lost 0 bases and J lost 10 bases. This CDR3 has 15 residues. DNA of the CDR3: TGCAGCGTTGAAGATCTAGGACTAGCGACTCAAGAGCAGTTCTTC. Its translation is CSVEDLGLATQEQFF.

In its sample, this clonotype was seen a few times. The chain uses TRBV5-1 and TRBJ2-1; a possible D gene is TRBD2 (6 bases). This CDR3 contains 15 residues. Looked up from germline, CDR1 is SGHRS and CDR2 is YFSETQ. V lost 1 base to trimming and J lost 7 bases, with 15 bases between them. The CDR3 DNA follows: TGCGCCAGCAGCTTGAGGAGGGAGAGTAGTAATGAGCAGTTCTTC. It yields the protein CASSLRRESSNEQFF.

This clonotype was seen only a few times. The rearrangement links TRBV20-1 to TRBJ2-2; D is perhaps TRBD2 (5 bases). Germline CDR1 reads DFQATT; CDR2 reads SNEGSKA (reference sequence). The CDR3 sequence is 15 residues long. The germline V and J ends were trimmed by 3 bases and 1 base, with 12 bases remaining between them. The CDR3 spells CSASPAGENTGELFF. In nucleotides, the CDR3 is TGCAGTGCTAGTCCCGCGGGCGAGAACACCGGGGAGCTGTTTTTT.

This clonotype has a count of ten or more. V is TRBV6-5 and J is TRBJ2-5; D gene ambiguous. The CDR3 consists of 15 residues. Germline assignment: CDR1 MNHEY and CDR2 SVGAGI. Trimming stripped 2 bases from V and 0 bases from J, with 10 bases between. The CDR3 DNA is TGTGCCAGCAGTTACCACGCACCGTACCAAGAGACCCAGTACTTC. It yields the protein CASSYHAPYQETQYF.

Worth noting for this clonotype: A much larger clone lies one base from this, so it may be a read error. The chain combines TRBV27 with TRBJ2-6; D possibly corresponds to TRBD1 (5 bases). Per germline, CDR1 MNHEY and CDR2 SMNVEV (reference sequence). CDR3 length: 14 amino acids. The CDR3 reads CASSFRDGANVPTF. CDR3 DNA sequence: TGTGCCAGCAGTTTTAGGGATGGGGCCAACGTCCCGACTTTC.

This clonotype was recorded many times. The J gene is TRBJ2-5, the V gene TRBV12-3 or TRBV12-4; weak D call: TRBD1 (6 bases). V gave up 2 bases and J gave up 2 bases, with 12 bases separating them. The CDR3 sequence is 15 residues long. The chain's CDR3 is CASSLQRGLQETQYF. CDR3 sequence (DNA): TGTGCCAGCAGTTTACAAAGGGGGTTGCAAGAGACCCAGTACTTC.

Many counts were recorded for this clonotype. This chain links TRBV7-2 with TRBJ2-5, with TRBD2 matching 7 bases. CDR1 and CDR2 (germline): SGHTA, FQGNSA. This CDR3 spans 16 amino acids. The ends lost 1 base at V and 6 bases at J; junction bases unmatched: 11. CDR3: CASSLDPAGWGKTQYF. The CDR3 nucleotides are TGTGCCAGCAGCTTAGATCCAGCGGGATGGGGCAAGACCCAGTACTTC.

The chain employs TRBV14 and TRBJ2-1; TRBD1 matches 8 bases. V shed 0 bases, J shed 2 bases, and the junction held 3 bases outside the gene matches. Germline lookup yields CDR1 SGHDN and CDR2 FVKESK. The CDR3 is made up of 16 amino acids. CDR3 loop: CASSQDRGLTYNEQFF. CDR3 in DNA: TGTGCCAGCAGCCAAGACAGGGGGCTAACCTACAATGAGCAGTTCTTC.

This clonotype was detected many times. This chain joins TRBV7-8 and TRBJ2-3; 10 positions agree with TRBD2. CDR1 is SGHVS, CDR2 FQNEAQ, per germline. V gave up 4 bases and J gave up 0 bases; unmatched junction bases: 7. The CDR3 spans 17 residues. The CDR3 is CASSSVSLAGSTDTQYF. The CDR3 nucleotides are TGTGCCAGCAGCTCCGTCTCACTAGCGGGAAGCACAGATACGCAGTATTTT.

This clonotype was seen at least ten times. V gene TRBV7-9 combines with J gene TRBJ2-2, with D tentatively TRBD1 (5 bases). V lost 5 bases, J lost 0 bases, and 16 bases lay in between. Germline V gene lookup returns CDR1 SEHNR and CDR2 FQNEAQ (reference sequence). This CDR3 contains 17 residues. The CDR3: CASSGDRTHSNTGELFF. CDR3 nucleotide sequence: TGTGCCAGCAGCGGCGACAGAACCCACTCGAACACCGGGGAGCTGTTTTTT.